A selection of T cell receptor beta chains follows, all from one sample in a study of T cell repertoires in cytomegalovirus infection. TCRdb recomputed calls from the reads with MiXCR, one row per CDR3 protein. The repertoire includes 350,000 to 500,000 distinct CDR3 sequences, 25% to 40% of them detected once, and roughly 15% sits in the top ten. Sequencing used PBMCs. Receptors were obtained from a human donor in good health (CMV status not recorded). Some clones in this sample may be carry-over from other donors' samples. Both conserved end residues are part of each CDR3. A D gene is named only where the DNA matches it firmly. Size is stated for part of the rows, as once, few or many counts, or as a class when the clone is expanded.

TRBV20-1	few	TRBD1	TRBJ1-4	TGCAGTGCTAGGACAGGGATTAATGAAAAACTGTTTTTT	CSARTGINEKLFF
TRBV5-1	.	TRBD1	TRBJ2-5	TGCGCCAGCAGCTTTACAGGGGGCCAAGGGACCCAGTACTTC	CASSFTGGQGTQYF
TRBV20-1	.	.	TRBJ2-3	TGCAGTGCTATGGCAGGGCTAGACACAGATACGCAGTATTTT	CSAMAGLDTDTQYF
TRBV7-2	many	TRBD1	TRBJ1-2	TGTGCCAGCAGCCCCTATCCCCAGGGGGCGGATAACTATGGCTACACCTTC	CASSPYPQGADNYGYTF
TRBV6-1	many	.	TRBJ1-2	TGTGCCAGCAGTCCCACCCGGGGAGGTGGGGGCTACACCTTC	CASSPTRGGGGYTF
TRBV4-3	few	.	TRBJ1-4	TGCGCCAGCAGCGCATTCACTCGGGGACAACGTAATGAAAAACTGTTTTTT	CASSAFTRGQRNEKLFF
TRBV7-9	.	.	TRBJ1-1	TGTGCCAGCAGCTTAGTTGCCATGAACACTGAAGCTTTCTTT	CASSLVAMNTEAFF
TRBV7-9	.	.	TRBJ2-5	TGTGCCAGCGGTACCACAGAACAAGAGACCCAGTACTTC	CASGTTEQETQYF
TRBV28	.	.	TRBJ2-3	TGTGCCAGCAGCCTAGGGTCGGCCCAGGATACGCAGTATTTT	CASSLGSAQDTQYF
TRBV4-1	.	.	TRBJ2-7	TGCGCCAGCAGCCAGGGGGAGGCCTACGAGCAGTACTTC	CASSQGEAYEQYF
TRBV7-9	.	TRBD1	TRBJ1-6	TGTGCCAGCAGCTTGGGGGACAGGGGGCCACCCCTCCACTTT	CASSLGDRGPPLHF
TRBV19	few	TRBD1	TRBJ2-7	TGTGCCAGTAGTAGCGGAGACAGGGTCGAGCAGTACTTC	CASSSGDRVEQYF
TRBV7-2	many	TRBD1	TRBJ1-2	TGTGCCAGCAGCTCTTTCTTAACAGGGGGAGGTGGCTACACCTTC	CASSSFLTGGGGYTF
TRBV7-9	few	.	TRBJ1-3	TGTGCCAGCAGCAGCCCAGGCTCTTTGGCTGGAAACACCATATATTTT	CASSSPGSLAGNTIYF
TRBV3-1	.	TRBD2	TRBJ2-7	TGTGCCAGCAGCCAAGAAGCTTTTGTGGTTCGGGGGGAGAGCTCCTACGAGCAGTACTTC	CASSQEAFVVRGESSYEQYF
TRBV5-1	few	.	TRBJ1-2	TGCGCCAGCAGCGCCGACAGGAACTATGGCTACACCTTC	CASSADRNYGYTF
TRBV7-3	few	.	TRBJ2-7	TGTGCCAGCAGCCGTGACCTCGCGGGGGAGCAGTACTTC	CASSRDLAGEQYF
TRBV5-1	.	TRBD2	TRBJ2-2	TGCGCCAGCAGCCTGCCGACTAGCGGAAACACCGGGGAGCTGTTTTTT	CASSLPTSGNTGELFF
TRBV5-6	few	TRBD1	TRBJ1-5	TGTGCCAGCAGCGGTAGGACAGGGAATCAGCCCCAGCATTTT	CASSGRTGNQPQHF
TRBV9	few	.	TRBJ2-5	TGTGCCAGCAGCGTAGGGGGGTACCAAGAGACCCAGTACTTC	CASSVGGYQETQYF
TRBV4-2	many	TRBD2	TRBJ2-2	TGTGCCAGCAGCGTCCCGGGACTAGCGGGCGGGGAGCTGTTTTTT	CASSVPGLAGGELFF
TRBV2	few	.	TRBJ1-5	TGTGCCAGCAGAGCCACAGACTCTAAAGGGCCCCAGCATTTT	CASRATDSKGPQHF
TRBV6-1	many	TRBD1	TRBJ2-3	TGTGCCAGCAGTCTCGGACAGGGACTCTCAGATACGCAGTATTTT	CASSLGQGLSDTQYF
TRBV11-1	many	.	TRBJ1-1	TGTGCCAGCAGGGACGGGAACACTGAAGCTTTCTTT	CASRDGNTEAFF
TRBV7-2	.	.	TRBJ1-1	TGTGCCAGCAGCCTCTTCGGTGGGTTGGGGACCACTGAAGCTTTCTTT	CASSLFGGLGTTEAFF
TRBV6-6	.	.	TRBJ1-3	TGTGCCAGCAGTTACTCAGGGCATGAGGCCATATATTTT	CASSYSGHEAIYF
TRBV3-1	.	TRBD1	TRBJ2-7	TGTGCCAGCAGCCGGACGGACAACAGGGGGATATACGAGCAGTACTTC	CASSRTDNRGIYEQYF
TRBV6-5	.	TRBD2	TRBJ2-5	TGTGCCAGCAGTCATGGACTAGCGGGGGAAGAGACCCAGTACTTC	CASSHGLAGEETQYF
TRBV6-1	many	.	TRBJ2-7	TGTGCCAGCAGTGAGGTCCGACGGAGCTACGAGCAGTACTTC	CASSEVRRSYEQYF
TRBV11-2	few	TRBD1	TRBJ2-5	TGTGCCAGCAGCCCGGACAGGGCAGAGACCCAGTACTTC	CASSPDRAETQYF
TRBV11-2	.	.	TRBJ2-2	TGTGCCAGCATAAAGGGGGACCTGAACACCGGGGAGCTGTTTTTT	CASIKGDLNTGELFF
TRBV11-2	.	.	TRBJ1-5	TGTGCCAGCAGCTTGGGACACATTAGCAATCAGCCCCAGCATTTT	CASSLGHISNQPQHF
TRBV6-2/TRBV6-3	.	.	TRBJ1-1	TGTGCCAGCAGTTACAGACATCTGAACACTGAAGCTTTCTTT	CASSYRHLNTEAFF
TRBV27	.	.	TRBJ1-2	TGTGCCAGCAGTTCGACAGGAGTAATTCCTAACTATGGCTACACCTTC	CASSSTGVIPNYGYTF
TRBV2	.	.	TRBJ2-5	TGTGCCAGCAGTAATGAGCAGCAAGAGACCCAGTACTTC	CASSNEQQETQYF
TRBV4-1	once	.	TRBJ2-1	TGCGCCAGCATCCAGCCGGGACACCAGAATGAGCAGTTCTTC	CASIQPGHQNEQFF
TRBV19	few	TRBD1	TRBJ2-7	TGTGCCAGTAGTATGAGAGGGGGCTTCCACGAGCAGTACTTC	CASSMRGGFHEQYF
TRBV2	.	TRBD1	TRBJ2-6	TGTGCCAGCAGTGTCCCGGGACAGGACTCTGGGGCCAACGTCCTGACTTTC	CASSVPGQDSGANVLTF
TRBV3-1	.	TRBD2	TRBJ2-2	TGTGCCAGCAGCCCGATTGGGAGGGGCGCTAAAGGCCCCGGGGAGCTGTTTTTT	CASSPIGRGAKGPGELFF
TRBV7-2	.	.	TRBJ1-3	TGTGCCAGCAGCTTCTATCCAACTGGAAACACCATATATTTT	CASSFYPTGNTIYF
TRBV2	.	.	TRBJ2-3	TGTGCCAGCAGTGGGTTTCGCGATACGCAGTATTTT	CASSGFRDTQYF
TRBV27	few	.	TRBJ1-5	TGTGCCAGCAGTTTAAGGGAGAGCAATCAGCCCCAGCATTTT	CASSLRESNQPQHF
TRBV12-3/TRBV12-4	.	TRBD2	TRBJ2-3	TGTGCCAGCAGTCCCCTCTGGGGACTAGGGGAAGATACGCAGTATTTT	CASSPLWGLGEDTQYF
TRBV27	few	.	TRBJ2-3	TGTGCCAGCGGACCGTGGGGAGATACGCAGTATTTT	CASGPWGDTQYF
TRBV6-2/TRBV6-3	many	TRBD1	TRBJ1-1	TGTGCCAGCACCGACAGGGGGGAAGCTTTCTTT	CASTDRGEAFF
TRBV5-6	few	TRBD1	TRBJ2-4	TGTGCCAGCAGCTTTGGGACAGGCGAAAACATTCAGTACTTC	CASSFGTGENIQYF
TRBV11-2	few	TRBD2	TRBJ2-1	TGTGCCAGCAGCGCACGTCTAGCGGGGGGGAACAATGAGCAGTTCTTC	CASSARLAGGNNEQFF
TRBV6-1	.	.	TRBJ2-1	TGTGCCAGCAGGCCCTGGTTAGACGGGGGATCCTACAATGAGCAGTTCTTC	CASRPWLDGGSYNEQFF